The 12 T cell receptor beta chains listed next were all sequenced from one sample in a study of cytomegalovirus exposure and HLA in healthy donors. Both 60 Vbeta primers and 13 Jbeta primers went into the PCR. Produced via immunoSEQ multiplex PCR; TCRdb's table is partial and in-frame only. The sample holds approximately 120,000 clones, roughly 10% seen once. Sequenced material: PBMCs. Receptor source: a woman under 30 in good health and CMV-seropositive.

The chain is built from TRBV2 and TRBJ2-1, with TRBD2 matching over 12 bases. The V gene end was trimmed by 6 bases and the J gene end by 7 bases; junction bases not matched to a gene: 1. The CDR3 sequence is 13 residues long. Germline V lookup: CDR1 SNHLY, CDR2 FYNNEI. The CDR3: CASSGLAGNEQFF. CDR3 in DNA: TGTGCCAGCAGCGGACTAGCGGGAAATGAGCAGTTCTTC. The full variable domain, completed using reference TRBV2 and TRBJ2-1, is EPEVTQTPSHQVTQMGQEVILRCVPISNHLYFYWYRQILGQKVEFLVSFYNNEISEKSEIFDDQFSVERPDGSNFTLKIRSTKLEDSAMYFCASSGLAGNEQFFGPGTRLTVL.

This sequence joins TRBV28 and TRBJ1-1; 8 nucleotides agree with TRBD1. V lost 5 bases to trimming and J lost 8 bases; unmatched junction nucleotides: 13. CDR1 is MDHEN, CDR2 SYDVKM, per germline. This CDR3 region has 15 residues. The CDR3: CASSPDGTGIPEAFF. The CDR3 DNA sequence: TGTGCCAGCAGTCCCGATGGGACAGGAATCCCAGAAGCTTTCTTT.

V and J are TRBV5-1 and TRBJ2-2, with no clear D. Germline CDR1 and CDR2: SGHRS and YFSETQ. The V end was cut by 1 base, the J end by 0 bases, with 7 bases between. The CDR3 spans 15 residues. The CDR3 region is CASSLPASNTGELFF. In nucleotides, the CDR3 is TGCGCCAGCAGCTTGCCAGCGTCGAACACCGGGGAGCTGTTTTTT.

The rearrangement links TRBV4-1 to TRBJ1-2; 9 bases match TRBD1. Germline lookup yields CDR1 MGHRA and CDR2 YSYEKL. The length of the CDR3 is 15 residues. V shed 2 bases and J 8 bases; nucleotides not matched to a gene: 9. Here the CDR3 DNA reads TGCGCCAGCAGCCAAAGGGGGGACAGGGAAGGCGGCTACACCTTC. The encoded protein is CASSQRGDREGGYTF.

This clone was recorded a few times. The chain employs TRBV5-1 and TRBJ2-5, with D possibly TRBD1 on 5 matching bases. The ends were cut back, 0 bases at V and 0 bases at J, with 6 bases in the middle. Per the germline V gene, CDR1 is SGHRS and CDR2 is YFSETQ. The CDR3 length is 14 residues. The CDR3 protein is CASSLGQYQETQYF. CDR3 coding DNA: TGCGCCAGCAGCTTGGGACAGTACCAAGAGACCCAGTACTTC.

The CDR3 region is CASSPGGGRPPSTDTQYF. The CDR3 DNA is TGCGCCAGCAGCCCGGGGGGCGGGAGGCCACCTAGCACAGATACGCAGTATTTT. The rearrangement links TRBV4-1 to TRBJ2-3; the match to TRBD2 covers 8 bases. After removal of 4 bases from V and 0 bases from J, the junction contained 12 bases not matched to a gene. Germline loops: CDR1 MGHRA, CDR2 YSYEKL. The CDR3 contains 18 residues.

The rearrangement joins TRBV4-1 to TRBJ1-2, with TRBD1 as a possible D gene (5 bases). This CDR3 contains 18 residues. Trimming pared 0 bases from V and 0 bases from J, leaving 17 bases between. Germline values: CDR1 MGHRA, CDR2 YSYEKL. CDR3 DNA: TGCGCCAGCAGCCAAGATGAGGCCGCAGGGCTAGCTAACTATGGCTACACCTTC. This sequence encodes CASSQDEAAGLANYGYTF.

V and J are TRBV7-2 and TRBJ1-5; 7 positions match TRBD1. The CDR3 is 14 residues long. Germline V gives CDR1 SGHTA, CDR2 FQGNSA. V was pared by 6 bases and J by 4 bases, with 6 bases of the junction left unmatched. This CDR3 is CASRGGQPNQPQHF. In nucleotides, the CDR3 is TGTGCCAGCAGGGGGGGACAGCCAAATCAGCCCCAGCATTTT.

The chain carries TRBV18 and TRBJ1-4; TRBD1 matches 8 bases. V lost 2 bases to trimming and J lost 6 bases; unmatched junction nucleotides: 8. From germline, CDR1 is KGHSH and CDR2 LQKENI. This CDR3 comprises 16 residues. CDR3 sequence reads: CASSPSSGQGYEKLFF. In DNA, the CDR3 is TGTGCCAGCTCACCATCTTCAGGACAGGGTTATGAAAAACTGTTTTTT. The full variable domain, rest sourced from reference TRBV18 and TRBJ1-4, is NAGVMQNPRHLVRRRGQEARLRCSPMKGHSHVYWYRQLPEEGLKFMVYLQKENIIDESGMPKERFSAEFPKEGPSILRIQQVVRGDSAAYFCASSPSSGQGYEKLFFGSGTQLSVL.

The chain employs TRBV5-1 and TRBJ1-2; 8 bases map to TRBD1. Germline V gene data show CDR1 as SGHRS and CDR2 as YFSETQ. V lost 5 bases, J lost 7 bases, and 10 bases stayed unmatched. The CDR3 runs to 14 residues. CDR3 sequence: CASRPGGAASGYTF. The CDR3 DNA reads TGCGCCAGCAGACCAGGGGGCGCCGCGTCTGGCTACACCTTC. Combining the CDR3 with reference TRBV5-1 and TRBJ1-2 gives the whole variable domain KAGVTQTPRYLIKTRGQQVTLSCSPISGHRSVSWYQQTPGQGLQFLFEYFSETQRNKGNFPGRFSGRQFSNSRSEMNVSTLELGDSALYLCASRPGGAASGYTFGSGTRLTVV.

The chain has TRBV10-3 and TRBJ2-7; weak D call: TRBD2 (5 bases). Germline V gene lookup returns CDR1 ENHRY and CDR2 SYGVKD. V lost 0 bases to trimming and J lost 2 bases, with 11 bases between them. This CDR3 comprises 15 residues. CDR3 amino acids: CAISESGSATYEQYF. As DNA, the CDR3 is TGTGCCATCAGTGAGTCGGGTAGCGCTACCTACGAGCAGTACTTC.

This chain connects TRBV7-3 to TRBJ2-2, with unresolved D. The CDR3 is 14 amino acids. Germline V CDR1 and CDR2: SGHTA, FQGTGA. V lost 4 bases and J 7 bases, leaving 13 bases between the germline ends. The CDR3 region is CASSSLNGGGELFF. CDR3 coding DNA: TGTGCCAGCAGCTCCCTAAACGGTGGCGGGGAGCTGTTTTTT.